This T cell receptor (beta chain) appears in the sequencing data of a study of shared clonotypes between healthy human individuals. Broader study findings: A generally larger estimated richness was seen in naive subsets than in memory subsets. When compared with the clonotypes that were shared by all four sorted-subset donors, the non-shared clonotypes turned out to have lower generation probabilities.

Replicate PCRs for sorted subsets used approximately 220 ng DNA; this equaled 30,000 to 35,000 T cell genomes. Method: immunoSEQ multiplex PCR; TCRdb's copy keeps in-frame clones and lacks some. In the table there are some 2,000,000 clones, approximately 95% of which are singletons. Donors were healthy HIV-negative adults without recently reported acute infections or vaccinations. On this clone itself: Its antigen is unknown. This sample also contains other DNA sequences that code for the same CDR3.

The CDR3 contains 13 residues. CDR1 is MGHRA and CDR2 is YSYEKL in the germline V gene. V was shortened by 1 base and J by 5 bases, with 8 bases between the two germline ends. The V call is TRBV4-1, the J call TRBJ2-5, with D unclear. This clonotype was obtained from a man aged 18 to 30 in good health. Input material: naive CD4+ T cells sorted from blood. Subset here: CD45RA+ positively selected. CDR3 bases: TGCGCCAGCAGCCAAGGACCCCCGGAGACCCAGTACTTC. Protein sequence: CASSQGPPETQYF.